This T cell receptor (beta chain) was sequenced in a study of PD-L1 blockade in urothelial cancer. Background on the study: Males with bladder-origin urothelial cancer constituted about nine tenths of the roughly 29 patients. Individuals in the cohort had been given 0 to 3 earlier chemotherapy regimens. Reported median T cell count for blood samples was 110,000 to 150,000. Overall study findings and caveats: Survival was better when pretreatment blood TCR clonality fell below the median.

CDR3 length: 15 residues. Germline V gives CDR1 SGHRS, CDR2 YFSETQ. Trimming cost V 0 bases and J 0 bases; bases outside gene matches: 1. Repertoires were generated with immunoSEQ multiplex PCR, while TCRdb's copy carries only in-frame clones and drops some. The repertoire holds around 87,000 clones, with 75% to 90% as singletons. Time point in this sample: peripheral blood 6 weeks after treatment start. About this clone: As yet, its antigen is unknown.

The origin of this receptor is a man aged 70 or older with urothelial cancer. This chain links TRBV5-1 with TRBJ2-3, with 7 positions matching TRBD2. Here the sequenced sample was PBMCs, taken around atezolizumab (anti-PD-L1) treatment. The DNA for the CDR3 is TGCGCCAGCAGCTTGGGAGCGGGAAGCACAGATACGCAGTATTTT. Amino acids: CASSLGAGSTDTQYF.